These 3 T cell receptor beta chains were all obtained from the same sample, sequenced in a study of cytomegalovirus exposure and HLA in healthy donors. Sequencing used immunoSEQ multiplex PCR; TCRdb keeps in-frame clones, though not all of them. The sample consists of 150,000 or so clones, 94% of them appearing once. The material sequenced was PBMCs. The receptors were gathered from a young man in good health and CMV-seropositive.

Only one count was recorded for this clone. This rearrangement joins TRBV7-9 to TRBJ2-7; 10 bases are shared with TRBD2. The V and J ends lost 6 bases and 5 bases, in that order; junction bases with no gene match: 16. The CDR3 has 17 residues. Germline values: CDR1 SEHNR, CDR2 FQNEAQ (reference sequence). The CDR3 protein is CASSLLGGASGRHEQYF. The DNA of the CDR3 is TGTGCCAGCAGTTTACTAGGCGGGGCTAGCGGGAGACACGAGCAGTACTTC.

This chain connects TRBV7-9 to TRBJ1-5, with 9 bases lining up with TRBD1. The V and J ends lost 5 bases and 4 bases, in that order; junction bases with no gene match: 6. There are 15 residues in the CDR3. The V gene's germline CDR1 is SEHNR and CDR2 FQNEAQ (reference sequence). CDR3: CASSQGQGENQPQHF. The CDR3 region has the DNA TGTGCCAGCAGCCAGGGACAGGGAGAGAATCAGCCCCAGCATTTT.

The V and J genes are TRBV28 and TRBJ2-1; D is perhaps TRBD2 (5 bases). The germline V gene has CDR1 MDHEN and CDR2 SYDVKM. This CDR3 spans 11 amino acids. Between the trimmed V and J ends, which lost 11 bases and 10 bases, there was a span of 15 bases. This CDR3 is CASAGWREQFF. In DNA form, the CDR3 reads TGTGCCTCCGCTGGGTGGAGGGAGCAGTTCTTC.